This T cell receptor (beta chain) is drawn from a study of beta chain features in type 1 diabetes. General study results and limits: Sampled from patients, naive, central memory and Treg TCRB repertoires appeared more similar than those sampled from healthy donors. For Type 1 diabetes patients, all four CD4+ subsets carried TCRB CDR3s that were moderately but significantly shorter.

This clone has more than one count but fewer than ten. Its target is unknown. The investigators reverse transcribed all of the isolated RNA, so they sequenced expressed TCRB transcripts. Sequenced naive, central memory and regulatory T cell samples produced an average of about 3.9 million reads. Produced via immunoSEQ multiplex PCR; TCRdb's table is partial and in-frame only. The data show a few hundred thousand clones, with approximately 11% seen just once and around 0.017% held by the top ten. This CDR3 has 14 residues. Germline V gives CDR1 SGHRS, CDR2 YFSETQ. Trimming at V came to 5 bases and at J to 2 bases, leaving 5 bases not matched to a gene.

The source of this sequence is a man aged 25-45 years with type 1 diabetes. Sequenced material: naive CD4+ T cells from blood. The genes are TRBV5-1 and TRBJ2-3; 7 positions match TRBD1. CDR3 sequence (DNA): TGCGCCAGCAGTACAGGGGACGACACAGATACGCAGTATTTT. Protein product: CASSTGDDTDTQYF.